This note documents a single TCR beta chain sequence. The antigen is undetermined. Other DNA sequences in the sample encode the same CDR3. Germline V gives CDR1 SGHTA, CDR2 FQGNSA. Trimming cost V 1 base and J 5 bases; bases outside gene matches: 1. This CDR3 comprises 13 residues. The table came from immunoSEQ multiplex PCR; TCRdb's copy has only in-frame clones and leaves some out. The data contain 2 million to 2.5 million clones, roughly 93% of them singletons. The sample belongs to a study of shared clonotypes between healthy human individuals. Overall study results and limits: Among non-shared clonotypes, generation probabilities were lower than among those shared by all four donors.

Every contributor of samples was a Caucasian grown-up residing in Nashville, Tennessee. This sequence joins TRBV7-2 and TRBJ1-2; 7 bases fit TRBD1. This receptor was taken from a man younger than 30 in good health. Some clones in this sample may be carry-over from other donors' samples. The material sequenced was naive CD4+ T cells from PBMCs. The subset denotes: CD45RA+ positively selected. The CDR3 DNA is TGTGCCAGCAGCTTAGGACAGGGTTATGGCTACACCTTC. Amino acids: CASSLGQGYGYTF.